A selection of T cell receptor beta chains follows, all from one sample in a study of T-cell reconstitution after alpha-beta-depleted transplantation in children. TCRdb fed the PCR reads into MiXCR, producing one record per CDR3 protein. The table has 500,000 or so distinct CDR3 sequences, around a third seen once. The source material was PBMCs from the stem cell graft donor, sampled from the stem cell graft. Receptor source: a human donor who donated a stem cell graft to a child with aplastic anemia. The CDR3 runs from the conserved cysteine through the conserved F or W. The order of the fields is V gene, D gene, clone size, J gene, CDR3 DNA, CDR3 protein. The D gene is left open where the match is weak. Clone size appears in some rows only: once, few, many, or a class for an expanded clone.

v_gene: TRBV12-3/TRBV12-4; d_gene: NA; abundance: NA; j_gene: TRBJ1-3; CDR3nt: TGTGCCAGCAGTCGTGGGTTGCCTGGAAACACCATATATTTT; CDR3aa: CASSRGLPGNTIYF
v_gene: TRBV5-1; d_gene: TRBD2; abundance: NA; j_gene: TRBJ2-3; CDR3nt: TGCGCCAGCAGCCGGGAGGGCGGGAGACGGGGCACAGATACGCAGTATTTT; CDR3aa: CASSREGGRRGTDTQYF
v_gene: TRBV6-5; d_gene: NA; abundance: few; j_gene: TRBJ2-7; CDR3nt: TGTGCCAGCAGTTACTCGTATTCCCACAACTACGAGCAGTACTTC; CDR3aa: CASSYSYSHNYEQYF
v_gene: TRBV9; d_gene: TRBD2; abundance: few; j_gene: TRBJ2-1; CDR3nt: TGTGCCAGCAGCGTACGTCGGGAGGGCGTGAAGAATGAGCAGTTCTTC; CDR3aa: CASSVRREGVKNEQFF
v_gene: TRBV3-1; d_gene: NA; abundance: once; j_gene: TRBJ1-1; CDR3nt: TGTGCCAGCAGCCCTCGCCGGGCAGGGCTTATGAACACTGAAGCTTTCTTT; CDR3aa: CASSPRRAGLMNTEAFF
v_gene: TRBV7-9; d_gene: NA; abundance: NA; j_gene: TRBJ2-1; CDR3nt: TGTGCCTGTCACGGGGCAGGGGGGGACAATGAGCAGTTCTTC; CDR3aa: CACHGAGGDNEQFF
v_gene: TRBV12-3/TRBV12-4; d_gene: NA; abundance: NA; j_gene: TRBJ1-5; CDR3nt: TGTGCCAGCAGTTTAGGTTGGGATAGCAATCAGCCCCAGCATTTT; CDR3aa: CASSLGWDSNQPQHF
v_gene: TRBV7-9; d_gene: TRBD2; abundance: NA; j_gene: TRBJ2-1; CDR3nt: TGTGCCAGCAGCCCCCCGGGGGGAGGGGTCCCCAATGAGCAGTTCTTC; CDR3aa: CASSPPGGGVPNEQFF
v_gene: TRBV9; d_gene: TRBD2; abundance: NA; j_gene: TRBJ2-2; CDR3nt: TGTGCCAGCAGCGTAGGTTGGGACGGGAGGGCCTCCGGGGAGCTGTTTTTT; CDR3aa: CASSVGWDGRASGELFF
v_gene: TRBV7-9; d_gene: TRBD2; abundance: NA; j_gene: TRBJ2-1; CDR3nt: TGTGCCAGCAGCTTAGGACTAGCGGGAGTTGTGGGTGAGCAGTTCTTC; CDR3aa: CASSLGLAGVVGEQFF
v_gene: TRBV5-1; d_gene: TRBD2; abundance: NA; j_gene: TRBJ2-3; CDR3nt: TGCGCCAGCATTCCCGGGACTACCACAGATACGCAGTATTTT; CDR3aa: CASIPGTTTDTQYF
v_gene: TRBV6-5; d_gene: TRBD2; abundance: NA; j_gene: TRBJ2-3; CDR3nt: TGTGCCAGCAGTTACCTCACCAGCGGGGTTCCCACAGATACGCAGTATTTT; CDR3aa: CASSYLTSGVPTDTQYF
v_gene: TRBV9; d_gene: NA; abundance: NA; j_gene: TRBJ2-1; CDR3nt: TGTGCCAGCAGCGCCTCCAACTCCTACAATGAGCAGTTCTTC; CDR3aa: CASSASNSYNEQFF
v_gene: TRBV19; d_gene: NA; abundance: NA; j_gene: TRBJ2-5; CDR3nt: TGTGCCAGTAGTATAAGGGGGGGCGCGGAGACCCAGTACTTC; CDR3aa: CASSIRGGAETQYF
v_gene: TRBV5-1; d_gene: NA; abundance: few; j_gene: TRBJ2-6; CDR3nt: TGCGCCAGCAGCTTGGGTGACTCTGGGGCCAACGTCCTGACTTTC; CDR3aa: CASSLGDSGANVLTF
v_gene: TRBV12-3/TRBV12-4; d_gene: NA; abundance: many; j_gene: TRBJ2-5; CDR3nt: TGTGCCAGCAGCCCCGGGGGAGAGACCCAGTACTTC; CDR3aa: CASSPGGETQYF
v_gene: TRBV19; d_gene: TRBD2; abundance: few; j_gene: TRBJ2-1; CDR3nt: TGTGCCAGTAGTATGTTAGCGGGAAATGAGCAGTTCTTC; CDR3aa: CASSMLAGNEQFF
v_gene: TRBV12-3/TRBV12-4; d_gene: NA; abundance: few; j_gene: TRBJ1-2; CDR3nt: TGTGCCAGCAGTGGCAGTGGGCAGGGCTATGGCTACACCTTC; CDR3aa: CASSGSGQGYGYTF
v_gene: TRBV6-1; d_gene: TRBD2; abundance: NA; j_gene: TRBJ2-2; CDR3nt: TGTGCCAGCAGTGGGACTAGGCCCACCGGGGAGCTGTTTTTT; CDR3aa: CASSGTRPTGELFF
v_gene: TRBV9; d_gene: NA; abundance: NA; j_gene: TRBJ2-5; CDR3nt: TGTGCCAGCAGTCCCGGGCCCCAGGTAGAGACCCAGTACTTC; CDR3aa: CASSPGPQVETQYF
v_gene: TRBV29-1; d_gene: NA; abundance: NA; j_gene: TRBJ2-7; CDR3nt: TGCAGCGCTCGAGCTGACAGAACCTACGAGCAGTACTTC; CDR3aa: CSARADRTYEQYF
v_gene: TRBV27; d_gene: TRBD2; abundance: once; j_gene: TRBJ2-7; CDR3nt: TGTGCCAGCAGTTTTGCCGGGGGGACCTGCGAGCAGTACTTC; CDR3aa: CASSFAGGTCEQYF
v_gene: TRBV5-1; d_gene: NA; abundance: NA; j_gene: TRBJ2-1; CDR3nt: TGCGCCAGCAGCCCGGAAGGGCGAAGGTCCGACTCCTACAATGAGCAGTTCTTC; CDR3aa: CASSPEGRRSDSYNEQFF
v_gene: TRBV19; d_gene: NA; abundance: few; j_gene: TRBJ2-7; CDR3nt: TGTGCCAGTAAAAAGGACAGCCTCTCCTACGAGCAGTACTTC; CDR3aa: CASKKDSLSYEQYF
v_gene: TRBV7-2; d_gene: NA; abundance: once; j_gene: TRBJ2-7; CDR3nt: TGTGCCAGCAGCTTAGCCGGGGTTGGAGTCGAGCAGTACTTC; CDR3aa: CASSLAGVGVEQYF
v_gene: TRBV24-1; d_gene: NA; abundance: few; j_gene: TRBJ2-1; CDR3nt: TGTGCCACCAGTGACCTGGGACTCCGGACGTTCTTC; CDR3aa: CATSDLGLRTFF
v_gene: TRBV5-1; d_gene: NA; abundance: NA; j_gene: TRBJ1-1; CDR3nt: TGCGCCAGCAGCTTGGCCGTCGGGGCCTGGCCCACTGAAGCTTTCTTT; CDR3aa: CASSLAVGAWPTEAFF
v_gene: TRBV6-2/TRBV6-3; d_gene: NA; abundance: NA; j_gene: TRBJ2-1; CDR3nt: TGTGCCAGCAGTCTTGGGAGAACCGCTGAGCAGTTCTTC; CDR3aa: CASSLGRTAEQFF
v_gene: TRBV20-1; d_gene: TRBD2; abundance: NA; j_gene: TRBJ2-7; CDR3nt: TGCAGTGCTAGAGTTAGGAGAGCTAGCGGGACTTACGAGCAGTACTTC; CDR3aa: CSARVRRASGTYEQYF
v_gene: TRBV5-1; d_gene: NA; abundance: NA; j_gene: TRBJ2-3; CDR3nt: TGCGCCAGCAACCCGGGACGCACAGATACGCAGTATTTT; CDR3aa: CASNPGRTDTQYF
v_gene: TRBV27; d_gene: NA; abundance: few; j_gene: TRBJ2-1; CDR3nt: TGTGCCAGCAGTTTAGCGACTCGAGGCAGCAATGAGCAGTTCTTC; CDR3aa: CASSLATRGSNEQFF
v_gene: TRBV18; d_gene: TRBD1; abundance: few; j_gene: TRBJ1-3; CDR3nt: TGTGCCAGCTCACCTCGGACAGGAAGAAACACCATATATTTT; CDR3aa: CASSPRTGRNTIYF
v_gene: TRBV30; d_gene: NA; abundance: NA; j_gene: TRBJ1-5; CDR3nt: TGTGCCTGGAGTTTAGACTTCGGGGGCAATCAGCCCCAGCATTTT; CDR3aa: CAWSLDFGGNQPQHF
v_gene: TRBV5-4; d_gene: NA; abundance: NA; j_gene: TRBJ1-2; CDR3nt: TGTGCCAGCAGCTGGGAGTCCCCTAACTATGGCTACACCTTC; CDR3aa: CASSWESPNYGYTF
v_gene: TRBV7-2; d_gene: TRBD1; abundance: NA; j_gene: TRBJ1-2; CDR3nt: TGTGCCAGCAGTTACCTCCGGGACAGGGGTGACGGCTACACCTTC; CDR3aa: CASSYLRDRGDGYTF
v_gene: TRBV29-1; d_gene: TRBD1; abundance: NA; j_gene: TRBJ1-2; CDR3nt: TGCAGCGTCGCCCAGGGACAGGTACACTATGGCTACACCTTC; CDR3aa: CSVAQGQVHYGYTF
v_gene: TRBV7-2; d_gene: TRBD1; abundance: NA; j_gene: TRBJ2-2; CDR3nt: TGTGCCAGCAGCCACAGCCAGGGGGCGAACACCGGGGAGCTGTTTTTT; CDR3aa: CASSHSQGANTGELFF
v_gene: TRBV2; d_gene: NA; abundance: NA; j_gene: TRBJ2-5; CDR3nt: TGTGCCAGCAGCGGCCTCCTGGGAGGAGAGACCCAGTACTTC; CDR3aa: CASSGLLGGETQYF
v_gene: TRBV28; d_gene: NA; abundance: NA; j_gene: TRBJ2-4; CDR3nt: TGTGCCAGCAGCTATTCCGGGACACCTAAAAACATTCAGTACTTC; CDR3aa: CASSYSGTPKNIQYF
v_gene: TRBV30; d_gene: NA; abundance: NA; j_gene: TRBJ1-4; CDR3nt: TGTGCCTGGAGCTCTATGGGGGCGCAAGAAAAACTGTTTTTT; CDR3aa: CAWSSMGAQEKLFF
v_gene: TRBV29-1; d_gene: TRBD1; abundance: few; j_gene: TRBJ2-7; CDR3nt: TGCAGCGTTGACCGGGACAGGGGGCAGTACTTC; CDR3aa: CSVDRDRGQYF
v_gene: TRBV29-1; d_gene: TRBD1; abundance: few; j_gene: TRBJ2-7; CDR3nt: TGCAGCGTTCGACAGGGGGCGATTAACGAGCAGTACTTC; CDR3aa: CSVRQGAINEQYF
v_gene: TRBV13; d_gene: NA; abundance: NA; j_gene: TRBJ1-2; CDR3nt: TGTGCCAGCAGCTTAGTAGGCACTAACTATGGCTACACCTTC; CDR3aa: CASSLVGTNYGYTF
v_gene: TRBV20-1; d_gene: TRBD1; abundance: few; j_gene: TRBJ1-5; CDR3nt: TGCAGTGCTAAGAGAGGGACAGGGGGCAATCAGCCCCAGCATTTT; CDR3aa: CSAKRGTGGNQPQHF
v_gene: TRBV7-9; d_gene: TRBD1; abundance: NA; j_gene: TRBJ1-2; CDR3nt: TGTGCCAGCAGCCCTAGGACAGGGCTAGATGACTATGGCTACACCTTC; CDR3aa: CASSPRTGLDDYGYTF
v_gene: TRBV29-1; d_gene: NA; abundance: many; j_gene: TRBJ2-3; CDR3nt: TGCAGCGTTGAAGATTCAACGCGGTCAGATACGCAGTATTTT; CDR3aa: CSVEDSTRSDTQYF
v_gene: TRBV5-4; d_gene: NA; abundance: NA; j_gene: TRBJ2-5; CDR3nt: TGTGCCAGCAGCTCAGGAGACGGGGAGACCCAGTACTTC; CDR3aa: CASSSGDGETQYF
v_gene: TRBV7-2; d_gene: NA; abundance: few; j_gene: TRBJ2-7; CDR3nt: TGTGCCAGCAGCTTAATGGGGAGCTCCTACGAGCAGTACTTC; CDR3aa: CASSLMGSSYEQYF
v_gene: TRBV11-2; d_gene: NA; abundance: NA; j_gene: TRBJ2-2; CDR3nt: TGTGCCAGCAGCTTCATGACAGGAAATACGAACACCGGGGAGCTGTTTTTT; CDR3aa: CASSFMTGNTNTGELFF
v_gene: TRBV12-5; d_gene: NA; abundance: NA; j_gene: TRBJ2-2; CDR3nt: TGTGCTAGTGGTTTGAAACTCACCGGGACAACGAGCCCCATGGAGTCCGGGGAGCTGTTTTTT; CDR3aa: CASGLKLTGTTSPMESGELFF
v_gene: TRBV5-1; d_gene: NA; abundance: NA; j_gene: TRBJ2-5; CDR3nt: TGCGCCAGCAGCATTGGGGGTACCCAAGAGACCCAGTACTTC; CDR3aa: CASSIGGTQETQYF